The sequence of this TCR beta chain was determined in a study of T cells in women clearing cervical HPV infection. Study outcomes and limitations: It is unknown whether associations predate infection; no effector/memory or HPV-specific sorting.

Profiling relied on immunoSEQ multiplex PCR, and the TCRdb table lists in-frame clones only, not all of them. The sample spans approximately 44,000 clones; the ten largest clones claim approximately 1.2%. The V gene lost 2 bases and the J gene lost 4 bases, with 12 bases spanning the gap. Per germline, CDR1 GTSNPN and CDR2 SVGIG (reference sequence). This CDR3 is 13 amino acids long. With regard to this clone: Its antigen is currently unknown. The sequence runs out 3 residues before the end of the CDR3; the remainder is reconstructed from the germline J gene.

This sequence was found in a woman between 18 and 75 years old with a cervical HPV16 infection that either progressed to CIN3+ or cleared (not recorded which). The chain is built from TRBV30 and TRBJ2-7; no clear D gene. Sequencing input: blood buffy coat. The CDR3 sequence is CAWSKAALYEQYF. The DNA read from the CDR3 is TGTGCCTGGAGTAAGGCGGCTCTATACGAG.